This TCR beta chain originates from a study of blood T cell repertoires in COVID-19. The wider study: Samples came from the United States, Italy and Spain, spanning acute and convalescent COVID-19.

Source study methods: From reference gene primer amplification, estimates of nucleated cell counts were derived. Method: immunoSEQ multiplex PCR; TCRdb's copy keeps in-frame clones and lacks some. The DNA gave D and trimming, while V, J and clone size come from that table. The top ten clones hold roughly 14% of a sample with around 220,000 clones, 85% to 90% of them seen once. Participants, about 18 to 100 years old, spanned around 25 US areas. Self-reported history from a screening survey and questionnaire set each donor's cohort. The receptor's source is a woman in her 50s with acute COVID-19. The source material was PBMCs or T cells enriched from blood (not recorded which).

The CDR3 bases are TGTGCCAGCAGCTTAGTAGCGGGAACTGAAGCTTTCTTT. This translates into CASSLVAGTEAFF. V gene TRBV7-2 combines with J gene TRBJ1-1; no firm D call. V lost 1 base and J 5 bases, leaving 8 bases between the germline ends. Germline values: CDR1 SGHTA, CDR2 FQGNSA. The CDR3 consists of 13 residues.